Sequencing of this TCR beta chain was carried out in a study of cytomegalovirus exposure and HLA in healthy donors. Study observations and caveats: Most observed TCR sequences were rare, whereas some public TCRs were detected in many donors. Sequence variants that were highly shared formed a cluster that was likely a sequencing artifact. Later, TCR association rates were found to vary by HLA locus, highest for DRB1 and lowest for HLA-C.

In nominal health when sampled, donors likely had unrecorded immune exposures nonetheless. Primers for the PCR totalled 60 Vbeta and 13 Jbeta. Produced via immunoSEQ multiplex PCR; TCRdb's table is partial and in-frame only. The data contain 200,000 to 250,000 clones, 60% to 80% of them singletons. This clone was observed a single time. The antigen is undetermined. The CDR3 has 14 residues. V was clipped by 4 bases and J by 7 bases, with 14 bases between them. Germline lookup yields CDR1 SGHDN and CDR2 FVKESK. The V and J genes are TRBV14 and TRBJ2-1; TRBD2 is a possible D gene (6 bases). This clonotype originated in a male donor in good health and CMV-seronegative. Sequenced sample: PBMCs. The CDR3 region is CASSPGRGSNEQFF. As DNA, the CDR3 is TGTGCCAGCAGCCCCGGGAGAGGGAGTAATGAGCAGTTCTTC.